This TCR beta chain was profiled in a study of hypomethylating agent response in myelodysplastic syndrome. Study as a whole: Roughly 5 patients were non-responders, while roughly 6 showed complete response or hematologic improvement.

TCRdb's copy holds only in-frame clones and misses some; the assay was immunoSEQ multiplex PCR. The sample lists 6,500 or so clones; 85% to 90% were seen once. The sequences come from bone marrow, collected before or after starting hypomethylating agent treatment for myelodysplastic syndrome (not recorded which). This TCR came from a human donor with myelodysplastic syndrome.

CDR3 sequence reads: CASTPTQGGPAFF. In DNA form, the CDR3 reads TGTGCCAGTACCCCAACACAGGGAGGACCGGCTTTCTTT. The chain is built from TRBV19 and TRBJ1-1, with a weak D call TRBD1 (6 bases). Trimming cost V 7 bases and J 11 bases, with 20 bases left between them. Germline V gene data show CDR1 as LNHDA and CDR2 as SQIVND (reference sequence). This CDR3 contains 13 residues.